This T cell receptor beta chain was sequenced for a study of glioma-infiltrating T cells. Findings and caveats of the study: CDR3 overlap between tissue and blood was very small. Gliomas, especially low-grade, showed above-expected tissue-blood divergence; non-neoplastic patients showed below.

The iRepertoire nested amplicon-rescue multiplex PCR amplified TCR alpha and beta CDR3s from RNA. Tissue mRNA or PBMC total RNA, 100-400 ng, went into one-step reverse transcription and amplification. One entry per CDR3 protein, called by TCRdb with MiXCR from the multiplex PCR reads. Among some 100,000 distinct CDR3 sequences listed, 25% were seen once. This CDR3 region has 15 residues. V shed 5 bases and J shed 3 bases, with 17 bases lying between them. From germline, CDR1 is MNHEY and CDR2 SVGAGI. Points on this clonotype: Antigen: not known. The CDR3 carries no conserved terminal phenylalanine or tryptophan, so it likely arises from a read error.

This chain connects TRBV6-5 to TRBJ2-7; D may be TRBD2 (5 bases). This sequence was found in a human donor with low-grade glioma or glioblastoma, undergoing nonglioma brain surgery, or in good health (not recorded which). The sample comprised glioma tissue, nonneoplastic brain tissue, or PBMCs (not recorded which). As DNA, the CDR3 is TGTGCCAGCAGTGCGCCCGGGATTCCAGACTACGAGCAGTACCTC. Protein: CASSAPGIPDYEQYL.